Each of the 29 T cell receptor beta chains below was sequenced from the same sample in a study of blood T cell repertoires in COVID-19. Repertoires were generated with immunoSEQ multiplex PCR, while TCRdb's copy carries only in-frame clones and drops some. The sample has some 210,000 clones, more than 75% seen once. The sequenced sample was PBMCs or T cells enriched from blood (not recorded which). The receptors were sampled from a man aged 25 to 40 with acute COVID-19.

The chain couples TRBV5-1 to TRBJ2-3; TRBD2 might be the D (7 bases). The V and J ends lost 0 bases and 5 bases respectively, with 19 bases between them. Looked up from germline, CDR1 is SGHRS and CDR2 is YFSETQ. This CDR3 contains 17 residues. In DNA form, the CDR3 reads TGCGCCAGCAGCTTGGAGGTGCGGGGGCCCGCGAAAGATACGCAGTATTTT. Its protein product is CASSLEVRGPAKDTQYF.

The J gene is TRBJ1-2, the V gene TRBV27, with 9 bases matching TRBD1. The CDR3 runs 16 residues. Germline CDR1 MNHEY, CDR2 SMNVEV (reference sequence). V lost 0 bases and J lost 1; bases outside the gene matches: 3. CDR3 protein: CASSLSRTGVNYGYTF. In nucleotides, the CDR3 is TGTGCCAGCAGTTTATCAAGGACAGGGGTTAACTATGGCTACACCTTC.

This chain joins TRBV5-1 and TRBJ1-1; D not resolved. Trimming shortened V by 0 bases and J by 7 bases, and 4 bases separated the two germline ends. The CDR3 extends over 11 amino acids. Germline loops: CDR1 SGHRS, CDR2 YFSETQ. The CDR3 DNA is TGCGCCAGCAGCTTGGGGCATGAAGCTTTCTTT. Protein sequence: CASSLGHEAFF.

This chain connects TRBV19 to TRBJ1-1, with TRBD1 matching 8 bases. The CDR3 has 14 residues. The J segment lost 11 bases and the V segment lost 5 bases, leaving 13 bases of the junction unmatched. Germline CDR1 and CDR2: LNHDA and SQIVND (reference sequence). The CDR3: CASSALPGQDRAFF. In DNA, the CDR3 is TGTGCCAGTAGTGCCCTTCCGGGACAGGATAGGGCTTTCTTT.

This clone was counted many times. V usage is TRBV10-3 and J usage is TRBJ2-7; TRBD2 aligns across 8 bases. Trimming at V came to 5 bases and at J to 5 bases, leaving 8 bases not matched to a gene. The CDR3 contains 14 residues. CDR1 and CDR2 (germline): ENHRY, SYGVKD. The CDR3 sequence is CAISREGRVHEQYF. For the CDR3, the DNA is TGTGCCATCAGTCGGGAGGGGAGGGTCCACGAGCAGTACTTC.

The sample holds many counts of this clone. The CDR3 DNA reads as TGTGCCAGCAGTTACCTTCAGGGGGTGGGTGGAAACACCATATATTTT. Its translation is CASSYLQGVGGNTIYF. The rearrangement joins TRBV6-5 to TRBJ1-3, with 7 bases identical to TRBD1. Germline CDR1 is MNHEY and CDR2 is SVGAGI. CDR3 size: 16 residues. J gave up 3 bases and V 2 bases, and 7 bases lay outside the gene matches.

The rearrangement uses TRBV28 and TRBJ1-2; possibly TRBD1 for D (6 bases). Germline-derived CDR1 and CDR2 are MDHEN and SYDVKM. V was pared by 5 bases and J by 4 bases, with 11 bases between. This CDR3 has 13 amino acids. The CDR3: CASSLDRFYGYTF. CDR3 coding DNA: TGTGCCAGCAGTCTCGACAGGTTCTATGGCTACACCTTC.

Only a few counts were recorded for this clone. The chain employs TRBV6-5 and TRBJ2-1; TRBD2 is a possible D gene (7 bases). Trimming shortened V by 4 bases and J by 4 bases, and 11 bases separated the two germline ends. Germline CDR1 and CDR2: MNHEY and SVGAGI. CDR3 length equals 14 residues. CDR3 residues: CASSLGGAYNEQFF. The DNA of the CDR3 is TGTGCCAGCAGTTTAGGGGGGGCTTACAATGAGCAGTTCTTC.

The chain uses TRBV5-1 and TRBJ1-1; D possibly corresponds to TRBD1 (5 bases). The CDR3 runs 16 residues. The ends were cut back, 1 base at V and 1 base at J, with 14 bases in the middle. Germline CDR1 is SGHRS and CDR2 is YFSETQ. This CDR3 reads CASSLLGGARNTEAFF. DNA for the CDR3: TGCGCCAGCAGCTTGTTGGGAGGGGCGCGGAACACTGAAGCTTTCTTT.

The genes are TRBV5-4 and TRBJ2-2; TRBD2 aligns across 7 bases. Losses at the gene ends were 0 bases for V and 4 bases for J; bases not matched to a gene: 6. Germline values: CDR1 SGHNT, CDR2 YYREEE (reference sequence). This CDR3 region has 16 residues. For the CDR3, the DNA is TGTGCCAGCAGCTTGGGGAGGGGAGGGCTCACCGGGGAGCTGTTTTTT. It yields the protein CASSLGRGGLTGELFF. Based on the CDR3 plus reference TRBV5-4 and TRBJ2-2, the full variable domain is ETGVTQSPTHLIKTRGQQVTLRCSSQSGHNTVSWYQQALGQGPQFIFQYYREEENGRGNFPPRFSGLQFPNYSSELNVNALELDDSALYLCASSLGRGGLTGELFFGEGSRLTVL.

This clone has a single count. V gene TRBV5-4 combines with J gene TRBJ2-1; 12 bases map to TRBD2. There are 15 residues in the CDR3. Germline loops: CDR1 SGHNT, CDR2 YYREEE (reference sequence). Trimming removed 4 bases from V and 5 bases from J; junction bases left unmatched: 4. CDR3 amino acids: CASSLAGGPHNEQFF. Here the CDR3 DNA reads TGTGCCAGCAGCCTAGCGGGGGGGCCTCACAATGAGCAGTTCTTC.

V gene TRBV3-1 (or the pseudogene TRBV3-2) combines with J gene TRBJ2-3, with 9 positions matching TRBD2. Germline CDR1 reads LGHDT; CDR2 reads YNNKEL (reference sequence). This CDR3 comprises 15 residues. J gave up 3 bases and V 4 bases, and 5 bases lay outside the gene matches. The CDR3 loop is CASSPTGLATDTQYF. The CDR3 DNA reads TGTGCCAGCAGCCCGACAGGACTAGCGACAGATACGCAGTATTTT.

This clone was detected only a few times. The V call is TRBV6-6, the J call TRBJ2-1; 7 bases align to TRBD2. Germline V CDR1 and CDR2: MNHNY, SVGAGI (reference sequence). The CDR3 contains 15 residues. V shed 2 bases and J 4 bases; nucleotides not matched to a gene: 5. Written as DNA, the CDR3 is TGTGCCAGCAGTTACCGGCTAGCGGATTACAATGAGCAGTTCTTC. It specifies CASSYRLADYNEQFF.

CDR3: CSVDRTSGDTQYF. The CDR3 DNA follows: TGCAGCGTTGACAGGACTAGCGGAGATACGCAGTATTTT. The rearrangement uses TRBV29-1 and TRBJ2-3; 10 bases match TRBD2. V lost 3 bases, J lost 5 bases, and 2 bases stayed unmatched. Germline V CDR1 and CDR2: SQVTM, ANQGSEA. The CDR3 contains 13 residues.

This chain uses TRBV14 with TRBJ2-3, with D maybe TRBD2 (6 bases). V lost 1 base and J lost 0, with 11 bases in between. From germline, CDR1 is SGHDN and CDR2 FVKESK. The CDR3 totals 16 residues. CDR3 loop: CASSQGYGTSTDTQYF. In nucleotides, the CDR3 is TGTGCCAGCAGCCAAGGCTATGGGACTAGCACAGATACGCAGTATTTT.

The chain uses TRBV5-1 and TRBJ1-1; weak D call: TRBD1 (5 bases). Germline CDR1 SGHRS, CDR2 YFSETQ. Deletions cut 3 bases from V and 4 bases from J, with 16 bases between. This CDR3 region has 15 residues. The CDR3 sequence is CASSYTGGGVTEAFF. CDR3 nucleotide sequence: TGCGCCAGCAGCTACACCGGTGGGGGGGTCACTGAAGCTTTCTTT.

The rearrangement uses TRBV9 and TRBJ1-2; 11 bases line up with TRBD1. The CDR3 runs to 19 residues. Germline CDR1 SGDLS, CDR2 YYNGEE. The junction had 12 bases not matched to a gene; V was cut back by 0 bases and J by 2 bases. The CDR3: CASSVAPGQGVSYNYGYTF. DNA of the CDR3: TGTGCCAGCAGCGTAGCCCCGGGACAGGGGGTATCATACAACTATGGCTACACCTTC.

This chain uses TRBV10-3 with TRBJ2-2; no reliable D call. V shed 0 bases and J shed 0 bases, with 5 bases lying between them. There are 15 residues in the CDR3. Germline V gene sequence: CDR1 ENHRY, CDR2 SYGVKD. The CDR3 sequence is CAISESSANTGELFF. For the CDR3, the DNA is TGTGCCATCAGTGAGTCATCCGCGAACACCGGGGAGCTGTTTTTT.

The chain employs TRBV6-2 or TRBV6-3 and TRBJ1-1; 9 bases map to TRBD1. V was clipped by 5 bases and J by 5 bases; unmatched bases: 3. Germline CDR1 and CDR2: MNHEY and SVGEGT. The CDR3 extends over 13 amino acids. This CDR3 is CASSKTGGTEAFF. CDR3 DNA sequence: TGTGCCAGCAGTAAGACAGGGGGAACTGAAGCTTTCTTT.

The CDR3 nucleotides read TGTGCCATCACAAGGACTAGCGGGGAGAATGAGCAGTTCTTC. It yields the protein CAITRTSGENEQFF. This rearrangement joins TRBV10-3 to TRBJ2-1; 12 bases fit TRBD2. This CDR3 has 14 amino acids. Germline V lookup: CDR1 ENHRY, CDR2 SYGVKD. V gave up 7 bases and J gave up 7 bases; unmatched junction bases: 5.

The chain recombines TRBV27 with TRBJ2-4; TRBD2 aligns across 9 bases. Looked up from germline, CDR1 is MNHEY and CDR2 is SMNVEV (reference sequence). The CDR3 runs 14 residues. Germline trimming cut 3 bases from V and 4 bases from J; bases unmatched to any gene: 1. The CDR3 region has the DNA TGTGCCAGCAGTTTCAGCGGGGGGAAAAACATTCAGTACTTC. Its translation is CASSFSGGKNIQYF.

The CDR3 sequence: CASRPSGGNGNEQFF. In DNA, the CDR3 is TGTGCCAGCAGGCCTAGCGGGGGGAATGGGAATGAGCAGTTCTTC. The chain carries TRBV6-5 and TRBJ2-1; the match to TRBD2 covers 11 bases. Germline-derived CDR1 and CDR2 are MNHEY and SVGAGI. The CDR3 runs 15 residues. The junction had 8 bases not matched to a gene; V was cut back by 6 bases and J by 7 bases.

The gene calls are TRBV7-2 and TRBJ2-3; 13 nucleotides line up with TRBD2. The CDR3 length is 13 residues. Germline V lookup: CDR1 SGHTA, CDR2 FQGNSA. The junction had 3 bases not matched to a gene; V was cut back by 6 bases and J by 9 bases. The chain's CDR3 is CASSLGLAGTQYF. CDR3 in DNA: TGTGCCAGCAGTTTGGGACTAGCGGGGACGCAGTATTTT.

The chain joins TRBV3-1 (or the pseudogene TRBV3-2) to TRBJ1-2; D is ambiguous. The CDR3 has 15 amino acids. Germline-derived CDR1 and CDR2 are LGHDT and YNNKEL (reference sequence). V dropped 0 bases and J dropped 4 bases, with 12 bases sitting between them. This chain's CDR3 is CASSQDLGEVYGYTF. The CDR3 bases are TGTGCCAGCAGCCAAGATCTCGGGGAGGTCTATGGCTACACCTTC.

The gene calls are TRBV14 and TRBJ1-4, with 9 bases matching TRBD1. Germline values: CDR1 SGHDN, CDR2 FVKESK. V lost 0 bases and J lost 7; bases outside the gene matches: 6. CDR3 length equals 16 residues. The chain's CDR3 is CASSQDRTGAGEKLFF. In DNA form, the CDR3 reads TGTGCCAGCAGCCAAGATCGGACAGGGGCCGGTGAAAAACTGTTTTTT.

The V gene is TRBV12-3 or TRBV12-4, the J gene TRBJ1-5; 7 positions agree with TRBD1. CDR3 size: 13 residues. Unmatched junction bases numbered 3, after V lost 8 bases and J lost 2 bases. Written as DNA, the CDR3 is TGTGCCAGCGCAGGACAGGGCAATCAGCCCCAGCATTTT. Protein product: CASAGQGNQPQHF.

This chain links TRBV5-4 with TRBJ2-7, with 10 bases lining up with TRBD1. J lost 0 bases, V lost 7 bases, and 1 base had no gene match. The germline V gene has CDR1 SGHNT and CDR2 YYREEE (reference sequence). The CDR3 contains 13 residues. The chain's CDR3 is CASRTGGSYEQYF. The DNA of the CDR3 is TGTGCCAGCCGGACAGGGGGCTCCTACGAGCAGTACTTC.

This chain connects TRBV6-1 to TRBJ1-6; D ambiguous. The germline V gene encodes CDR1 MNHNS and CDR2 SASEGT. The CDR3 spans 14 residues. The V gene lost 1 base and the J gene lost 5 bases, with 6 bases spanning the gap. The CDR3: CASSEGRNNSPLHF. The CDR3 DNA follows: TGTGCCAGCAGTGAAGGGAGAAATAATTCACCCCTCCACTTT.

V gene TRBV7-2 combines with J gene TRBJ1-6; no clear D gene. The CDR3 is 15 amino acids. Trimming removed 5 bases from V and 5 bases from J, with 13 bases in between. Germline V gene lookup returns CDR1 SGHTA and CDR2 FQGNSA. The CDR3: CASSPSRANNSPLHF. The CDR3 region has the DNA TGTGCCAGCAGCCCATCGCGAGCAAATAATTCACCCCTCCACTTT. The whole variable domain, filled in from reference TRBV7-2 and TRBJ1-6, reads GAGVSQSPSNKVTEKGKDVELRCDPISGHTALYWYRQSLGQGLEFLIYFQGNSAPDKSGLPSDRFSAERTGGSVSTLTIQRTQQEDSAVYLCASSPSRANNSPLHFGNGTRLTVT.